This TCR beta chain appears in the sequencing data of a study of a mutant IDH1 vaccine in newly diagnosed glioma. Time point defined: week 35, safety follow-up. Vaccinated patients received 300 ug of mutant IDH1 20-mer peptide per dose, with topical imiquimod. Trimming cost V 5 bases and J 0 bases; bases outside gene matches: 9. CDR3 length equals 17 residues. Germline V gene sequence: CDR1 SGHVS, CDR2 FQNEAQ. Points on this clone: Its antigen is not identified.

Profiling relied on immunoSEQ multiplex PCR, and the TCRdb table lists in-frame clones only, not all of them. The table lists approximately 50,000 clones, around nine tenths of them singletons. The sample in question was PBMCs, obtained from a glioma patient whose treatment included an IDH1 peptide vaccine. This receptor was taken from a woman between 40 and 55 years old with glioma. V and J are TRBV7-8 and TRBJ1-4; TRBD1 matches 7 bases. This CDR3 is CASSLRQGWTTNEKLFF. The CDR3 nucleotides read TGTGCCAGCAGCCTGAGACAGGGATGGACAACTAATGAAAAACTGTTTTTT.